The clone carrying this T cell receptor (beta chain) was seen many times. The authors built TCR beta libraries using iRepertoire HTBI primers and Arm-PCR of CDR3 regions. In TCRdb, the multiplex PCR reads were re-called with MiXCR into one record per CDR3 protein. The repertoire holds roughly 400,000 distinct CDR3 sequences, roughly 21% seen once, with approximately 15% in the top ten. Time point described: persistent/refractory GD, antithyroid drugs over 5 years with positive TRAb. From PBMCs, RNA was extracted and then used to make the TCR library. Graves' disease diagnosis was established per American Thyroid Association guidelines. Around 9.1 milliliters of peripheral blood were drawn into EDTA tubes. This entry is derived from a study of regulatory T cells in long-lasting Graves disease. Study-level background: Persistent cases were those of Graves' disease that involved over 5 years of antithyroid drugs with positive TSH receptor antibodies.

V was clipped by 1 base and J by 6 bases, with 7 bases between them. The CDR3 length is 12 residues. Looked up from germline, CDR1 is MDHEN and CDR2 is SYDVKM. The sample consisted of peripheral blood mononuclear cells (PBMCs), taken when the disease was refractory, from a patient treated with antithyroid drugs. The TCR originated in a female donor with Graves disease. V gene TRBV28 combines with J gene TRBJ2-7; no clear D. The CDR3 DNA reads TGTGCCAGCAGTTTATTTGCCGCCGAGCAGTACTTC. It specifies CASSLFAAEQYF.